Shown below are 28 T cell receptor beta chains from a single sample sequenced in a study of tumor-infiltrating lymphocytes in primary liver carcinoma. Co-extracting RNA and DNA was done with about 18-33 mg of unsorted bulk tissue as input. Production of TCR beta cDNA used 500 ng total RNA together with a constant-region primer. Employing slightly modified ARM-PCR, three nested multiplex PCR rounds were run, and these gave rise to the TCR beta libraries. TRBV1-TRBV30 forward primers and a C-beta reverse primer were used in the first two PCR rounds, which each ran for approximately 11 cycles. MiXCR, applied by TCRdb to the multiplex PCR reads, yields one record per CDR3 protein. The top ten hold roughly 28% of the sample, which has fewer than 85,000 distinct CDR3 sequences, roughly 72% seen once. The sequencing input was tumor-adjacent normal liver tissue. The receptors were gathered from a man in his forties or fifties with primary liver carcinoma and hepatitis B virus infection.

This clonotype was counted a single time. This chain joins TRBV29-1 and TRBJ2-5, with 7 bases matching TRBD1. This CDR3 comprises 14 residues. J was trimmed by 4 bases and V by 7 bases; bases with no gene match: 12. Germline V gene lookup returns CDR1 SQVTM and CDR2 ANQGSEA. For the CDR3, the DNA is TGCAGCGCTGACCGGCTAGGGGGCGCAGAGACCCAGTACTTC. It codes for CSADRLGGAETQYF.

Many counts were recorded for this clonotype. This chain connects TRBV6-6 to TRBJ2-7, with D perhaps given as TRBD1 or TRBD2 (6 bases each). The CDR3 sequence is 16 residues long. Per germline, CDR1 MNHNY and CDR2 SVGAGI (reference sequence). Trimming removed 2 bases from V and 2 bases from J, with 16 bases in between. In DNA form, the CDR3 reads TGTGCCAGCAGTTACCTACGAAGGGGGGTTACCTACGAGCAGTACTTC. This gives the protein CASSYLRRGVTYEQYF.

Remarks on this clonotype: One end of the junction does not line up with germline, which may come from a read error. This chain joins TRBV11-2 and TRBJ2-1; D might be TRBD2 (6 bases). This CDR3 comprises 15 residues. The V gene's germline CDR1 is SGHAT and CDR2 FQNNGV. CDR3 sequence (DNA): TGTGCCAGCAGAACCGGGACTTGCAGCTACGATGAGCAGTTCTTC. As protein: CASRTGTCSYDEQFF.

The sample holds a few counts of this clonotype. A much larger clone is a single base away; this may be a read error. This sequence joins TRBV5-4 and TRBJ2-5; D may correspond to TRBD1 or TRBD2 (5 bases each). In germline, CDR1 is SGHNT, CDR2 YYREEE (reference sequence). This CDR3 is 13 amino acids long. The CDR3: CASSPGPSEIQYF. The CDR3 DNA is TGTGCCAGCAGCCCGGGACCGTCGGAGATCCAGTACTTC.

V usage is TRBV7-3 and J usage is TRBJ2-3; D not resolved. The germline V gene encodes CDR1 SGHTA and CDR2 FQGTGA. This CDR3 is 14 amino acids long. Trimming took 1 base from V and 6 from J, leaving 11 bases between them. The CDR3 loop is CASSLISGTDTQYF. The CDR3 nucleotides are TGTGCCAGCAGCTTAATATCGGGTACCGATACGCAGTATTTT.

This clonotype appeared many times. V is TRBV6-1 and J is TRBJ2-5; 11 bases align to TRBD2. Trimming took 6 bases from V and 6 from J; bases not matched to a gene: 9. CDR3 length: 15 amino acids. Germline lookup yields CDR1 MNHNS and CDR2 SASEGT. The CDR3 loop is CASRVGLAGGKTQYF. CDR3 DNA sequence: TGTGCCAGCAGGGTAGGGCTAGCGGGAGGAAAGACCCAGTACTTC.

Comment on this clonotype: This CDR3 fails to terminate in the conserved phenylalanine or tryptophan, so it likely reflects a read error. This rearrangement joins TRBV4-3 to TRBJ2-7, with D maybe TRBD1 (6 bases). The CDR3 spans 16 residues. Germline V gene sequence: CDR1 LGHNA, CDR2 YSLEER. V gave up 0 bases and J gave up 3 bases, with 15 bases separating them. The CDR3 DNA reads TGCGCCAGCAGCCAAGATTTGGGGGCCCCCCTCTACGAGCAGTACCTC. Protein: CASSQDLGAPLYEQYL.

For this clonotype: At one end, the junction sequence differs from germline, possibly due to a read error. V and J are TRBV4-3 and TRBJ2-7, with a tentative D call TRBD2 (5 bases). The CDR3 contains 16 residues. Germline V gene data show CDR1 as LGHNA and CDR2 as YSLEER. The CDR3 reads CASNQDRRVPQWEQYF. The CDR3 region has the DNA TGCGCCAGCAACCAAGATAGGCGGGTCCCTCAGTGGGAGCAGTACTTC.

Turning to this clonotype: Compared with germline, one end of the junction differs, possibly owing to a read error. V usage is TRBV11-2 and J usage is TRBJ2-3; D ambiguous. CDR1 and CDR2 from the germline V gene are SGHAT and FQNNGV. This CDR3 has 17 amino acids. The CDR3 reads CATSLDPVETSTDTQYF. Here the CDR3 DNA reads TGTGCCACCAGCTTAGATCCGGTGGAGACTAGCACAGATACGCAGTATTTT.

Concerning this clonotype: A much larger clone is a single base away; this may be a read error. V usage is TRBV5-1 and J usage is TRBJ2-7; 7 nucleotides match TRBD2. Germline V CDR1 and CDR2: SGHRS, YFSETQ. This CDR3 comprises 15 residues. CDR3 amino acids: CASNLGGRSSYEQYF. The CDR3 nucleotides read TGCGCCAGCAACTTGGGAGGGAGAAGCTCCTACGAGCAGTACTTC.

This clonotype came up once. At one boundary the junction diverges from the germline segment, which might be a read error. CDR3 DNA: TGTGTCAACAGCTTTACAGGGGTTACCGGGGAGTTGTTTTTT. Protein: CVNSFTGVTGELFF. The chain recombines TRBV11-1 with TRBJ2-2, with TRBD1 matching 7 bases. The CDR3 is 14 residues long. CDR1 and CDR2 (germline): SGHAT, FQDESV (reference sequence).

A remark on this clonotype: One junction end does not reproduce the germline sequence, and a read error may be involved. The chain joins TRBV6-1 to TRBJ2-7; TRBD2 matches 11 bases. In germline, CDR1 is MNHNS, CDR2 SASEGT. This CDR3 contains 15 residues. The CDR3 here is CASSEVTSGNDEQYF. The CDR3 region has the DNA TGCGCCAGCAGTGAAGTGACTAGCGGGAATGACGAGCAGTACTTC.

In regard to this clonotype: The junction differs from germline at one of its ends, possibly a read error. The chain joins TRBV29-1 to TRBJ2-1; tentative D call: TRBD1 (7 bases). The CDR3 length is 12 residues. The germline CDR1 and CDR2 sequences are SQVTM and ANQGSEA. The CDR3, as DNA: TGCAGCGCCTTCCCAGGGGGGAATGAGCAGCTCTTC. Protein: CSAFPGGNEQLF.

In the case of this clonotype: One end of the junction varies from germline; a read error may be responsible. This chain joins TRBV7-8 and TRBJ2-7, with 7 bases fitting TRBD2. This CDR3 is built from 15 residues. The germline V gene has CDR1 SGHVS and CDR2 FQNEAQ. The CDR3 loop is CASSLGLGGNYEQYF. The DNA of the CDR3 is TGTGCCAGCAGTTTAGGTTTGGGAGGGAACTACGAGCAGTACTTC.

This clonotype is a singleton in its sample. Without the conserved terminal phenylalanine or tryptophan, this CDR3 likely stems from a read error. The chain has TRBV29-1 and TRBJ1-2, with D unclear. The CDR3 has 13 amino acids. V lost 4 bases to trimming and J lost 0 bases, with 9 bases between them. In germline, CDR1 is SQVTM, CDR2 ANQGSEA. The DNA of the CDR3 is TGCAGCGTTGGCGCAGGAACTAACTATGGCTACACCCTC. It encodes CSVGAGTNYGYTL.

This clonotype was detected many times. The CDR3 loop reads CASSLNTGELFF. In DNA, the CDR3 is TGTGCCAGCAGTCTTAACACCGGGGAGCTGTTTTTT. The chain uses TRBV28 and TRBJ2-2; D unclear. The CDR3 loop spans 12 amino acids. Trimming shortened V by 5 bases and J by 2 bases, and 3 bases separated the two germline ends. Germline V gene data show CDR1 as MDHEN and CDR2 as SYDVKM.

Concerning this clonotype: A much larger clone differs from this one at a single base, so this may be a read error. The rearrangement joins TRBV29-1 to TRBJ1-2; D unclear. The ends were cut back, 5 bases at V and 3 bases at J, with 16 bases in the middle. The CDR3 totals 14 residues. Germline CDR1 is SQVTM and CDR2 is ANQGSEA. The CDR3 reads CSVSLDWYYYGYTF. CDR3 nucleotides: TGCAGCGTTTCACTTGACTGGTACTACTATGGCTACACCTTC.

This chain joins TRBV29-1 and TRBJ2-1; weak D call: TRBD1 (7 bases). TRBJ2-7 explains the end of the DNA better; the J call may be wrong. This CDR3 is built from 12 residues. CDR1 is SQVTM, CDR2 ANQGSEA, per germline. The CDR3 DNA is TGCAGCGTCCGTCCAGGGGGGAATGAGCAGTACTTC. Amino acids: CSVRPGGNEQYF.

On this clonotype itself: At one boundary the junction diverges from the germline segment, which might be a read error. The V and J genes are TRBV24-1 and TRBJ1-1; possibly TRBD1 for D (6 bases). Germline V gene lookup returns CDR1 KGHDR and CDR2 SFDVKD. The CDR3 sequence is 14 residues long. This CDR3 is CATSDWGADTEASF. The CDR3 nucleotides read TGTGCCACCAGTGATTGGGGGGCGGACACTGAAGCTTCCTTT.

This clonotype appeared a single time. Given the absence of the conserved phenylalanine or tryptophan at the CDR3 end, a read error is likely. It is unclear where the CDR3 begins or ends on the DNA, so no DNA is shown, and the CDR3 is as TCRdb lists it. This chain uses TRBV4-1 with TRBJ1-5; the table's D call TRBD1 went unverified against the DNA. Including both end residues, the CDR3 is 15 amino acids long. Per the germline V gene, CDR1 is MGHRA and CDR2 is YSYEKL. CDR3 in amino acids: CASSQAQATGQPQHS.

Comments on this clonotype: In this CDR3 the conserved last residue, phenylalanine or tryptophan, is missing, so a read error is likely. This chain joins TRBV4-1 and TRBJ2-7; 8 bases are a match to TRBD2. Germline trimming cut 1 base from V and 9 bases from J; bases unmatched to any gene: 5. Germline V gene sequence: CDR1 MGHRA, CDR2 YSYEKL. The CDR3 contains 13 residues. CDR3 sequence reads: CASSQGLAFGQYL. CDR3 in DNA: TGCGCCAGCAGCCAAGGACTAGCGTTCGGGCAGTACCTC.

About this clonotype: A read error is likely, as this CDR3 ends without the conserved phenylalanine or tryptophan. V gene TRBV6-2 or TRBV6-3 combines with J gene TRBJ2-1; D is undetermined. Germline CDR1 and CDR2: MNHEY and SVGEGT. This CDR3 has 13 amino acids. Between the trimmed V and J ends, which lost 6 bases and 6 bases, there was a span of 12 bases. CDR3 region: CASSPTDFNEQFL. CDR3 bases: TGTGCCAGCAGCCCCACCGACTTCAATGAGCAGTTCTTA.

This clonotype was counted at least ten times. The V and J genes are TRBV29-1 and TRBJ2-1; 7 nucleotides agree with TRBD2. The germline V gene has CDR1 SQVTM and CDR2 ANQGSEA. The J segment lost 3 bases and the V segment lost 1 base, leaving 12 bases of the junction unmatched. CDR3 length: 17 residues. The CDR3 DNA sequence: TGCAGCGTTGAAGGGAGGGGCCTAGCGGAGATCTACAATGAGCAGTTCTTC. This encodes CSVEGRGLAEIYNEQFF.

Concerning this clonotype: A much larger clone differs from this one at a single base, so this may be a read error. The chain links TRBV5-1 to TRBJ1-6; D might be TRBD1 (6 bases). This CDR3 has 11 residues. CDR1 SGHRS and CDR2 YFSETQ come from the germline V gene. In nucleotides, the CDR3 is TGCGTCAGCAGCTTGGTGGACAGCCTACGGTTT. Encoded protein: CVSSLVDSLRF.

The chain has TRBV12-3 or TRBV12-4 and TRBJ2-7; 8 positions agree with TRBD1. The CDR3 runs to 15 residues. CDR3 in amino acids: CTSSFGQGTPYEQYF. The CDR3 DNA is TGTACTAGCAGTTTTGGACAGGGCACCCCCTACGAGCAGTACTTC.

Concerning this clonotype: The junction shows a germline mismatch at one end, possibly a read error. J is TRBJ2-1 and V is TRBV11-3; 8 nucleotides align to TRBD2. The V gene's germline CDR1 is SGHNT and CDR2 YENEEA. CDR3 size: 15 residues. CDR3 region: CVSSAGTREINGQFF. As DNA, the CDR3 is TGTGTGAGCAGCGCCGGGACTAGAGAGATTAATGGGCAGTTCTTC. Using reference TRBV11-3 and TRBJ2-1 for the parts outside the CDR3, the full variable domain is EAGVVQSPRYKIIEKKQPVAFWCNPISGHNTLYWYLQNLGQGPELLIRYENEEAVDDSQLPKDRFSAERLKGVDSTLKIQPAELGDSAVYLCVSSAGTREINGQFFGPGTRLTVL.

Worth noting for this clonotype: A much larger clone differs by one base, so this may be a read error. V gene TRBV12-3 or TRBV12-4 combines with J gene TRBJ1-1; possibly TRBD1 for D (6 bases). The CDR3 length is 15 residues. Trimming cost V 3 bases and J 3 bases, with 14 bases left between them. The CDR3 protein is CASSFTWGRHTEAFF. CDR3 nucleotides: TGTGCCAGCAGTTTTACTTGGGGGCGCCACACTGAAGCTTTCTTT.

A remark on this clonotype: A much larger clone differs from this one at a single base, so this may be a read error. The V gene is TRBV28, the J gene TRBJ1-2; D gene uncertain. The CDR3 is made up of 14 amino acids. From germline, CDR1 is MDHEN and CDR2 SYDVKM. Trimming took 2 bases from V and 5 from J, leaving 12 bases between them. Written as DNA, the CDR3 is TGTGCCAGCAGTTTACTGGCGTTGTTGTATGGCTACACCTTC. Protein sequence: CASSLLALLYGYTF.